The clone carrying this T cell receptor beta chain has just one count. TCRdb's copy holds only in-frame clones and misses some; the assay was immunoSEQ multiplex PCR. The sample has roughly 28,000 clones; more than 75% are singletons. The data were taken from a study of OX40 agonist ivuxolimab in advanced cancers. In the study overall: The study enrolled dose-escalation patients with hepatocellular carcinoma, melanoma, renal cell or head and neck cancer.

Germline CDR1 MNHNY, CDR2 SVGAGI (reference sequence). The germline V and J ends were trimmed by 0 bases and 8 bases, with 16 bases remaining between them. This CDR3 is 15 amino acids long. Patients with a history of autoimmune disease or on systemic immunosuppression were excluded. Sample: CD4+ or CD8+ T cells sorted from blood, taken in a trial of the OX40 agonist ivuxolimab. This TCR came from an adult with an advanced solid tumor such as melanoma, head and neck, liver or kidney cancer. V usage is TRBV6-6 and J usage is TRBJ1-2; D might be TRBD1 (5 bases). CDR3 coding DNA: TGTGCCAGCAGTTACTCGGGTCAGGGATCTGCCGGCTACACCTTC. It translates to CASSYSGQGSAGYTF.